The TCR beta chain under discussion was sequenced for a study of OX40 agonist ivuxolimab in advanced cancers. Study as a whole: The treatment was a fully human IgG2 OX40 agonist, ivuxolimab. Enrollees could have had prior anti-PD-1, anti-PD-L1 or anti-CTLA-4 therapy, which 40% had received. Three patients responded partially, comprising one with hepatocellular carcinoma and two with cutaneous melanoma.

Patients were ineligible given autoimmune disease history or systemic immunosuppression. Trimming stripped 0 bases from V and 4 bases from J, with 3 bases between. This CDR3 comprises 12 residues. CDR1 and CDR2 (germline): MNHNY, SVGAGI (reference sequence). Clones were read by immunoSEQ multiplex PCR, and TCRdb kept only the in-frame ones, dropping some. The table has around 17,000 clones, 80% to 90% seen once; the top ten hold about 29%. The J gene is TRBJ1-1, the V gene TRBV6-6; D ambiguous. The receptor was derived from an adult with an advanced solid tumor such as melanoma, head and neck, liver or kidney cancer. Specimen: CD4+ or CD8+ T cells sorted from blood, collected in a trial of the OX40 agonist ivuxolimab. In DNA form, the CDR3 reads TGTGCCAGCAGTTACTCTCTCACTGAAGCTTTCTTT. Amino acid sequence: CASSYSLTEAFF.